This T cell receptor beta chain derives from a study of CD8+CD57+ T cells in acquired aplastic anemia. Study overall: Across the sorted CD4+ and CD8+ cells, DNA amounts averaged roughly 3.5 ug.

The table lists this clonotype with a few counts. Its antigen is as yet unknown. Genomic DNA, serving as template, underwent TCR beta VDJ and CDR3 profiling. MiXCR, run by TCRdb on the reads, gives a single entry per CDR3 protein. The table shows around 500,000 distinct CDR3 sequences, with under 40% occurring only once. Notes on the study in general: In common between the patients and the controls were around 30 CD8+ CDR3 sequences. Patients showed no significant difference from controls in CD8+ Simpson's diversity.

For sequencing, patients were chosen who had shown expansion of CD8+CD57+ cells by flow cytometry. None of the patients had been given any therapy when their blood was sampled. This TCR was recovered from a human donor with aplastic anemia. The sequencing input was sorted CD4+, CD8+, or CD8+CD57+ T cells (not recorded which) from PBMCs.

This CDR3 is CAWNRDKSDSPLHF. The CDR3 DNA sequence: TGTGCCTGGAACCGGGACAAGTCTGATTCACCCCTCCACTTT. The rearrangement joins TRBV30 to TRBJ1-6; D may be TRBD1 (6 bases). The CDR3 consists of 14 residues. V lost 4 bases and J lost 8, with 15 bases in between. Germline values: CDR1 GTSNPN, CDR2 SVGIG (reference sequence).